What follows are 22 T cell receptor beta chains derived from one specimen sequenced in a study of response to subunit inactivated influenza vaccine. In TCRdb, the RT-PCR reads were re-called with MiXCR into one record per CDR3 protein. The profile covers around 750,000 distinct CDR3 sequences, with 21% appearing a single time and roughly a tenth taken by the ten largest. Sequencing was performed on PBMCs from blood, taken about 5 days after vaccination. Source of these receptors: a man in his forties or fifties who received an inactivated influenza vaccine.

This clonotype was seen more than once but under ten times. The chain joins TRBV20-1 to TRBJ1-4; the D gene is possibly TRBD1 (6 bases). Trimming took 8 bases from V and 2 from J, leaving 12 bases between them. The CDR3 covers 13 residues. CDR1 and CDR2 from the germline V gene are DFQATT and SNEGSKA (reference sequence). The CDR3 bases are TGCAGTACCCAGGGGACCACTAATGAAAAACTGTTTTTT. It encodes CSTQGTTNEKLFF.

The sample holds a few counts of this clonotype. The chain employs TRBV25-1 and TRBJ1-4, with TRBD1 identical over 7 bases. Germline CDR1 reads MGHDK; CDR2 reads SYGVNS. The junction had 10 bases not matched to a gene; V was cut back by 4 bases and J by 5 bases. The CDR3 loop spans 16 amino acids. This chain's CDR3 is CASSVGGTAINEKLFF. Written as DNA, the CDR3 is TGTGCCAGCAGTGTGGGTGGGACAGCGATAAATGAAAAACTGTTTTTT.

The table lists this clonotype with many counts. The rearrangement uses TRBV3-1 and TRBJ2-7, with 9 positions matching TRBD2. The CDR3 sequence is 15 residues long. V was pared by 1 base and J by 2 bases, with 3 bases of the junction left unmatched. Germline V gene lookup returns CDR1 LGHDT and CDR2 YNNKEL (reference sequence). The CDR3 DNA follows: TGTGCCAGCAGCCAAGGTGCGGGAGGGGCCTACGAGCAGTACTTC. Protein product: CASSQGAGGAYEQYF.

This chain uses TRBV28 with TRBJ2-2; D is uncertain. Germline values: CDR1 MDHEN, CDR2 SYDVKM. The germline V and J ends were trimmed by 7 bases and 5 bases, with 8 bases remaining between them. The CDR3 loop spans 12 amino acids. CDR3 sequence: CASKGPTGELFF. As DNA, the CDR3 is TGTGCCAGCAAAGGGCCGACCGGGGAGCTGTTTTTT.

CDR3: CASSWSGGRALTDTQYF. CDR3 in DNA: TGTGCCAGCAGCTGGTCAGGCGGGAGGGCCCTCACAGATACGCAGTATTTT. The gene calls are TRBV7-9 and TRBJ2-3; 9 bases match TRBD2. The CDR3 runs to 17 residues. V lost 4 bases and J lost 2; bases outside the gene matches: 10. From germline, CDR1 is SEHNR and CDR2 FQNEAQ (reference sequence).

This clonotype came up a few times. This rearrangement joins TRBV5-4 to TRBJ2-3; 9 positions match TRBD2. CDR1 is SGHNT and CDR2 is YYREEE in the germline V gene (reference sequence). CDR3 length: 15 residues. The J segment lost 2 bases and the V segment lost 1 base, leaving 2 bases of the junction unmatched. The CDR3 bases are TGTGCCAGCAGCTTGCTAGCGGGAATCACAGATACGCAGTATTTT. Translating gives CASSLLAGITDTQYF.

This clonotype was observed a few times. V and J are TRBV20-1 and TRBJ2-7; 9 nucleotides line up with TRBD2. The CDR3 spans 17 residues. CDR1 and CDR2 (germline): DFQATT, SNEGSKA (reference sequence). V was pared by 2 bases and J by 2 bases, with 13 bases of the junction left unmatched. The CDR3 DNA sequence: TGCAGTGCTAGAACCCGGGACCTAGCGGGGACCCCCTACGAGCAGTACTTC. Translation gives CSARTRDLAGTPYEQYF.

The table lists this clonotype with a few counts. The chain recombines TRBV9 with TRBJ2-7; 9 bases match TRBD1. Germline values: CDR1 SGDLS, CDR2 YYNGEE. After removal of 3 bases from V and 4 bases from J, the junction contained 5 bases not matched to a gene. The CDR3 has 14 residues. The CDR3 coding sequence is TGTGCCAGCAGCGCAACCGGGACAGGGTACGAGCAGTACTTC. This encodes CASSATGTGYEQYF.

This clonotype was counted many times. The chain recombines TRBV29-1 with TRBJ2-7; no reliable D call. Trimming took 4 bases from V and 2 from J, leaving 9 bases between them. CDR3 size: 12 residues. Germline V CDR1 and CDR2: SQVTM, ANQGSEA. CDR3 amino acids: CSVGYSPYEQYF. The CDR3 DNA reads as TGCAGCGTTGGATACAGTCCCTACGAGCAGTACTTC.

The CDR3, as DNA: TGTGCCAGCGAAACAGTCCGGTACGAGCAGTACTTC. Translation gives CASETVRYEQYF. This chain connects TRBV12-3 or TRBV12-4 to TRBJ2-7; D is unclear. The CDR3 is 12 residues long. Trimming took off 8 bases at V and 4 bases at J, with 12 bases between the two ends.

This clonotype was seen more than once but under ten times. This chain connects TRBV28 to TRBJ2-7; perhaps TRBD1 as D (5 bases). There are 13 residues in the CDR3. Germline CDR1 and CDR2: MDHEN and SYDVKM. The V end lost 7 bases, the J end lost 0 bases, and 10 bases lay between the germline ends. DNA of the CDR3: TGTGCCAGCACCACAGGTAGCTCCTACGAGCAGTACTTC. Its protein is CASTTGSSYEQYF. Looking up the rest from reference TRBV28 and TRBJ2-7 gives the full variable domain: DVKVTQSSRYLVKRTGEKVFLECVQDMDHENMFWYRQDPGLGLRLIYFSYDVKMKEKGDIPEGYSVSREKKERFSLILESASTNQTSMYLCASTTGSSYEQYFGPGTRLTVT.

This clonotype was counted between two and nine times. This sequence joins TRBV9 and TRBJ2-1; 7 bases map to TRBD2. The germline CDR1 and CDR2 sequences are SGDLS and YYNGEE. Losses at the gene ends were 0 bases for V and 4 bases for J; bases not matched to a gene: 4. This CDR3 region has 15 residues. CDR3 nucleotides: TGTGCCAGCAGCGTAGCTAGCGGAGCGTACAATGAGCAGTTCTTC. The encoded protein is CASSVASGAYNEQFF.

In its sample, this clonotype was seen a few times. V is TRBV5-1 and J is TRBJ1-6, with D uncertain. CDR1 and CDR2 (germline): SGHRS, YFSETQ. Trimming shortened V by 0 bases and J by 9 bases, and 7 bases separated the two germline ends. This CDR3 region has 13 residues. The CDR3: CASSLGDGSPLHF. CDR3 DNA: TGCGCCAGCAGCTTGGGGGATGGTTCACCCCTCCACTTT.

This clonotype was recorded a few times. The chain uses TRBV24-1 and TRBJ2-1; 7 bases are a match to TRBD1. CDR1 and CDR2 (germline): KGHDR, SFDVKD. CDR3 length: 13 residues. The V gene end was trimmed by 3 bases and the J gene end by 8 bases; junction bases not matched to a gene: 3. CDR3 DNA: TGTGCCACCAGTGATGTCGACAGGGATGAGCAGTTCTTC. Its protein is CATSDVDRDEQFF.

This clonotype was seen a handful of times. This chain links TRBV10-3 with TRBJ1-2; 7 positions match TRBD1. The V and J ends lost 8 bases and 4 bases, in that order; junction bases with no gene match: 10. Germline CDR1 reads ENHRY; CDR2 reads SYGVKD. The CDR3 is 14 residues long. Written as DNA, the CDR3 is TGTGCCATCGCGACAGGGAGGGACTTCTATGGCTACACCTTC. Its protein is CAIATGRDFYGYTF.

The chain couples TRBV7-9 to TRBJ2-7; D is ambiguous. Trimming removed 5 bases at V and 3 bases at J, with 17 bases between. Germline CDR1 and CDR2: SEHNR and FQNEAQ (reference sequence). The CDR3 has 15 residues. Here the CDR3 reads CASSPPFGEFYEQYF. CDR3 DNA: TGTGCCAGCAGCCCCCCCTTCGGTGAGTTCTACGAGCAGTACTTC. The entire variable domain, with the rest obtained from reference TRBV7-9 and TRBJ2-7, is as follows: DTGVSQNPRHKITKRGQNVTFRCDPISEHNRLYWYRQTLGQGPEFLTYFQNEAQLEKSRLLSDRFSAERPKGSFSTLEIQRTEQGDSAMYLCASSPPFGEFYEQYFGPGTRLTVT.

V is TRBV12-3 or TRBV12-4 and J is TRBJ2-1, with D perhaps matching TRBD1 or TRBD2 (7 bases each). V lost 6 bases and J lost 3, with 18 bases in between. This CDR3 has 16 residues. The CDR3 DNA reads TGTGCCAGCAGACCACCCCAGGGGGGGATCTACAATGAGCAGTTCTTC. Its translation: CASRPPQGGIYNEQFF.

Notes on this clonotype: It may be a read error: a sequence one base away is much more abundant. Here the CDR3 reads CGASRGSPNEQFF. The CDR3 nucleotides read TGCGGTGCTAGCAGGGGTAGCCCAAATGAGCAGTTCTTC. The gene calls are TRBV20-1 and TRBJ2-1; a possible D gene is TRBD1 (6 bases). Germline lookup yields CDR1 DFQATT and CDR2 SNEGSKA (reference sequence). This CDR3 is 13 amino acids long.

This clonotype was counted between two and nine times. The rearrangement joins TRBV6-1 to TRBJ2-5; no reliable D call. This CDR3 has 13 amino acids. Trimming removed 6 bases at V and 3 bases at J, with 11 bases between. Per the germline V gene, CDR1 is MNHNS and CDR2 is SASEGT. The CDR3 spells CASRAADKETQYF. The CDR3 DNA reads TGTGCCAGCAGGGCAGCAGACAAAGAGACCCAGTACTTC.

The genes are TRBV6-7 and TRBJ2-7; the D is unclear. TRBV6-7 is an ORF for which the function is uncertain. Trimming removed 1 base from V and 5 bases from J, with 6 bases in between. The length of the CDR3 is 12 residues. CDR3 sequence reads: CASSYCVHEQYF. CDR3 coding DNA: TGTGCCAGCAGTTACTGCGTCCACGAGCAGTACTTC.

This clonotype was counted between two and nine times. The chain carries TRBV24-1 and TRBJ2-3; 9 nucleotides agree with TRBD1. The CDR3 covers 15 residues. V gave up 7 bases and J gave up 5 bases; unmatched junction bases: 9. Germline V CDR1 and CDR2: KGHDR, SFDVKD. The DNA for the CDR3 is TGTGCCACCAGCGATCTTGGACAGGGGTTAGATACGCAGTATTTT. Translating gives CATSDLGQGLDTQYF.

The chain combines TRBV29-1 with TRBJ2-1; the D gene is possibly TRBD2 (6 bases). Germline V lookup: CDR1 SQVTM, CDR2 ANQGSEA. The CDR3 length is 14 residues. The V gene lost 4 bases and the J gene lost 0 bases, with 10 bases spanning the gap. DNA for the CDR3: TGCAGCGTTGTGAGGCGGGGCTCCTACAATGAGCAGTTCTTC. Residues: CSVVRRGSYNEQFF.